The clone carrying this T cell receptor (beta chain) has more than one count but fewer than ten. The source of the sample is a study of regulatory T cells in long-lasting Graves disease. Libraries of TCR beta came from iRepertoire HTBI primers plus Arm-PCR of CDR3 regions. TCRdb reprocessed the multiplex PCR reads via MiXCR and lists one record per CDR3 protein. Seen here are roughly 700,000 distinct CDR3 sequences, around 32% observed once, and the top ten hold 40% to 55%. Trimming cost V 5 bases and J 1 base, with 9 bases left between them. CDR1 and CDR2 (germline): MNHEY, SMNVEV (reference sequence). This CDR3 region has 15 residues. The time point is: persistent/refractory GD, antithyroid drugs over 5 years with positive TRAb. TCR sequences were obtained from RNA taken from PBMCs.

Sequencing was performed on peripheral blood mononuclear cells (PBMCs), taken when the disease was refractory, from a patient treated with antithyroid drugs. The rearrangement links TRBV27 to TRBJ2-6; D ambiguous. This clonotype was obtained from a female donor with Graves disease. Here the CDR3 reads CASSQWLSGANVLTF. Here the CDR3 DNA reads TGTGCCAGCAGTCAGTGGCTATCTGGGGCCAACGTCCTGACTTTC.